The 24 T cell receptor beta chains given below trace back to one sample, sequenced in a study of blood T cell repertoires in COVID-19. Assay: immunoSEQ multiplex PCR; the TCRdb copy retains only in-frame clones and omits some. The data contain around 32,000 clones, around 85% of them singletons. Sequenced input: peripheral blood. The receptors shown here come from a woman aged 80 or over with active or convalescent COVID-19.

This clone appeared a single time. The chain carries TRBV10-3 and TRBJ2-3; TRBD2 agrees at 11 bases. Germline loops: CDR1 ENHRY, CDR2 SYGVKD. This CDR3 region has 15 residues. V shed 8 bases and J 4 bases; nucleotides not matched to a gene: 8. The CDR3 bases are TGTGCCATCGGTAGCGGGGGGGGTCTCCCAGATACGCAGTATTTT. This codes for CAIGSGGGLPDTQYF.

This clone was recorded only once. CDR3 in DNA: TGTGCCAGCAGCCAAGCGTATCTCCCCTACGAGCAGTACTTC. It is translated as CASSQAYLPYEQYF. The rearrangement uses TRBV3-1 (or the pseudogene TRBV3-2) and TRBJ2-7, with D unclear. V lost 1 base and J lost 2, with 9 bases in between. CDR3 length equals 14 residues. Germline lookup yields CDR1 LGHDT and CDR2 YNNKEL (reference sequence).

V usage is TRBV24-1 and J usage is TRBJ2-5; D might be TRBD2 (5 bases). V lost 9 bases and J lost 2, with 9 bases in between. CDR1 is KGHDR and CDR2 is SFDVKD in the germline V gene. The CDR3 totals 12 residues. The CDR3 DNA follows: TGTGCCACCGCGGAGCGGCAAGAGACCCAGTACTTC. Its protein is CATAERQETQYF.

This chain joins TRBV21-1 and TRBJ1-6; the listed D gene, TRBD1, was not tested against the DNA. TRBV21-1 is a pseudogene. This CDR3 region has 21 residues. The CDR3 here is CASSKTGSGGAVISYNSPLHF. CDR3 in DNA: TGTGCCAGCAGCAAAACCGGCTCAGGGGGCGCAGTTATTTCCTATAATTCACCCCTCCACTTT.

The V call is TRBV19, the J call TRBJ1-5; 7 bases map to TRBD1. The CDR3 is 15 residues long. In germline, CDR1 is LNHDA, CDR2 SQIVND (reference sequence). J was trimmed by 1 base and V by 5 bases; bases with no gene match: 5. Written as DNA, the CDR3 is TGTGCCAGTAGTTCCTCAGGGGGAAGCAATCAGCCCCAGCATTTT. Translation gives CASSSSGGSNQPQHF.

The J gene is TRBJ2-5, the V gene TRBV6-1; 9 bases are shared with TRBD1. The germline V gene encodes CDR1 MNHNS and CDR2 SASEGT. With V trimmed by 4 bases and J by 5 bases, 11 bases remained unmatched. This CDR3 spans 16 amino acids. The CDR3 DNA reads TGTGCCAGCAGTGGGACAGGGGAACGACCACGGGAGACCCAGTACTTC. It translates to CASSGTGERPRETQYF.

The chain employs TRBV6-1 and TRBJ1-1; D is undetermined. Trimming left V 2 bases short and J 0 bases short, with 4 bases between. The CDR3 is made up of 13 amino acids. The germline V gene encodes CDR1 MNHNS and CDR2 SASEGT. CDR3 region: CASSERVNTEAFF. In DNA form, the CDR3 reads TGTGCCAGCAGTGAACGGGTGAACACTGAAGCTTTCTTT.

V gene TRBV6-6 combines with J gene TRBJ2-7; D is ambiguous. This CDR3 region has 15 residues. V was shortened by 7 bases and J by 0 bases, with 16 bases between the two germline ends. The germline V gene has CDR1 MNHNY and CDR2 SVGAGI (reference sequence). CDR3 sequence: CASTPLRGNSYEQYF. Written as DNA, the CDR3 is TGTGCCAGCACCCCCTTGCGCGGTAACTCCTACGAGCAGTACTTC.

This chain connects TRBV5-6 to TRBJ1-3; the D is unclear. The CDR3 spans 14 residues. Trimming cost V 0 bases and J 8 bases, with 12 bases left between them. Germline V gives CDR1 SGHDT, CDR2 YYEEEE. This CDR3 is CASSLATLWDTIYF. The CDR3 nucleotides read TGTGCCAGCAGCTTGGCGACTCTATGGGACACCATATATTTT.

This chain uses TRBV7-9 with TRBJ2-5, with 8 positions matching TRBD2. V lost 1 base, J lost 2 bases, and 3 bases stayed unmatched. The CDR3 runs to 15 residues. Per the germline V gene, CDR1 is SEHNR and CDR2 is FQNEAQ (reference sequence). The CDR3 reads CASSLDGGDQETQYF. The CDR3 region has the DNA TGTGCCAGCAGCTTAGACGGGGGGGATCAAGAGACCCAGTACTTC.

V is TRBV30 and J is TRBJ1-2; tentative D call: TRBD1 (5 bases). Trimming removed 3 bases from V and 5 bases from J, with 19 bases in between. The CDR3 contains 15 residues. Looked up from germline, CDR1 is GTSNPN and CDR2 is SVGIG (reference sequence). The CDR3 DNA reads TGTGCCTGGAGCCCCGGGGGGTCCGGTGTATATGGCTACACCTTC. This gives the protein CAWSPGGSGVYGYTF.

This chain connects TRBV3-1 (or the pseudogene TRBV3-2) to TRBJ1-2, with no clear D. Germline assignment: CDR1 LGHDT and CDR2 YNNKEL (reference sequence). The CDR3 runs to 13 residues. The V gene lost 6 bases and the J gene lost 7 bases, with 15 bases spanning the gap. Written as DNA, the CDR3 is TGTGCCAGCAGTTACACAGCAGACGGTGGCTACACCTTC. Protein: CASSYTADGGYTF.

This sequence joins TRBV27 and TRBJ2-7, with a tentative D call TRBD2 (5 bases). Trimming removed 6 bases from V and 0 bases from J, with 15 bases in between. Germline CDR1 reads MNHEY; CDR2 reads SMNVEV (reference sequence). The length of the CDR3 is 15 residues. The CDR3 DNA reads TGTGCCAGCAGGACCTGGGAAGGGAGCTCCTACGAGCAGTACTTC. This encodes CASRTWEGSSYEQYF.

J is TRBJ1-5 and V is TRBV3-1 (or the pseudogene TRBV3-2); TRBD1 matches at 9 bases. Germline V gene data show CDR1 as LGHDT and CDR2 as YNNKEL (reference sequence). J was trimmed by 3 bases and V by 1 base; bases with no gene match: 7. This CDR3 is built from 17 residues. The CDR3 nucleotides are TGTGCCAGCAGCCAAGCGGGGACAGGGACGTTCAATCAGCCCCAGCATTTT. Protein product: CASSQAGTGTFNQPQHF.

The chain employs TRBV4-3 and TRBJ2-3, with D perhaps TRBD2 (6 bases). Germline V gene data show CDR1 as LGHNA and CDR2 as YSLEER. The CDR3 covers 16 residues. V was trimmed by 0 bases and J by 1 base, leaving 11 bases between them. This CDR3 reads CASSQDGGKGTDTQYF. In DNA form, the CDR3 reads TGCGCCAGCAGCCAAGACGGCGGGAAGGGCACAGATACGCAGTATTTT.

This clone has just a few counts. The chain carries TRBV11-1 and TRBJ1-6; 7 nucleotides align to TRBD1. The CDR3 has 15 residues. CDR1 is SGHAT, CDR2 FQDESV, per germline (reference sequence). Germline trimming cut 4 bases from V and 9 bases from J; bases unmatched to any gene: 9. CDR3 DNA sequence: TGTGCCAGCAGCTACCAAACAGGGGCGGGTTCACCCCTCCACTTT. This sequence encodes CASSYQTGAGSPLHF.

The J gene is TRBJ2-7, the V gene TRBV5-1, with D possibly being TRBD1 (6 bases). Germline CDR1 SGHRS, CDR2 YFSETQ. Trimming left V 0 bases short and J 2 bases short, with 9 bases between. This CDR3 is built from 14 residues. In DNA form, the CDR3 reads TGCGCCAGCAGCTTGGCGGGACAAACCTACGAGCAGTACTTC. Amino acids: CASSLAGQTYEQYF.

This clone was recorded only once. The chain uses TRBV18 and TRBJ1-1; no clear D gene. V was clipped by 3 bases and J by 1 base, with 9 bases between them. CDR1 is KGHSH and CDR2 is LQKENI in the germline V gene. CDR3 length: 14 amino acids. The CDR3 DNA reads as TGTGCCAGCTCACCCCCTTACAAGAACACTGAAGCTTTCTTT. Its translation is CASSPPYKNTEAFF. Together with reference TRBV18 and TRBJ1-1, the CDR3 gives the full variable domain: NAGVMQNPRHLVRRRGQEARLRCSPMKGHSHVYWYRQLPEEGLKFMVYLQKENIIDESGMPKERFSAEFPKEGPSILRIQQVVRGDSAAYFCASSPPYKNTEAFFGQGTRLTVV.

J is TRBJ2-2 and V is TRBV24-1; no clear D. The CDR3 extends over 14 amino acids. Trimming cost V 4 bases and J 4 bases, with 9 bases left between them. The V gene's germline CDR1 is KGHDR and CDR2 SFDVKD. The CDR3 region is CATSEQISTGELFF. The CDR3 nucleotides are TGTGCCACCAGTGAACAGATTAGCACCGGGGAGCTGTTTTTT.

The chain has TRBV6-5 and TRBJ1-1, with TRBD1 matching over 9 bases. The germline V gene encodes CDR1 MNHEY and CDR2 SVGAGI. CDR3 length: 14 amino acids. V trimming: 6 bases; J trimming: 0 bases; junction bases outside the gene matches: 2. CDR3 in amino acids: CASRQGALNTEAFF. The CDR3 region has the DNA TGTGCCAGCAGACAGGGGGCGTTGAACACTGAAGCTTTCTTT.

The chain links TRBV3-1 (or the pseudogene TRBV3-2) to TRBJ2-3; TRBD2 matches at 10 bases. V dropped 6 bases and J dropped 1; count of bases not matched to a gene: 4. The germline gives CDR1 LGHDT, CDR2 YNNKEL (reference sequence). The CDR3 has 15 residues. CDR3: CASRQLAGRTDTQYF. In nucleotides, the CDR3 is TGTGCCAGCAGACAACTAGCGGGACGCACAGATACGCAGTATTTT.

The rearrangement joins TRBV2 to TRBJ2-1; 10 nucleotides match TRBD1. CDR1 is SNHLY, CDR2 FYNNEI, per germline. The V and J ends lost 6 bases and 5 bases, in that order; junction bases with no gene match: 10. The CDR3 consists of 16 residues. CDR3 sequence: CASSAPTGGINNEQFF. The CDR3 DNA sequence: TGTGCCAGCAGCGCCCCGACAGGGGGCATAAACAATGAGCAGTTCTTC.

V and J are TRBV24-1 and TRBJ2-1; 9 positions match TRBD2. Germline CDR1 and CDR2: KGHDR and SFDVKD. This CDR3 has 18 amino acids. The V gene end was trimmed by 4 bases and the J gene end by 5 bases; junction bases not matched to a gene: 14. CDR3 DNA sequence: TGTGCCACCAGTGAGGTGGGCGGACTAGCGAAAGAAGACAATGAGCAGTTCTTC. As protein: CATSEVGGLAKEDNEQFF.

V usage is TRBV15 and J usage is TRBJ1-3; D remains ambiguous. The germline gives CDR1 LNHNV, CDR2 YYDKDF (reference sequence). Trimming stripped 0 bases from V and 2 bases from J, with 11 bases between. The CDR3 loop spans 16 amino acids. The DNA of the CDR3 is TGTGCCACCAGCAGAGATCCCACGGGGACTGGAAACACCATATATTTT. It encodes CATSRDPTGTGNTIYF.